By proportion, the clone carrying this T cell receptor beta chain is medium-sized. Antigen specificity is unknown. Germline CDR1 is LGHNT and CDR2 is FRNRAP. V was clipped by 6 bases and J by 2 bases, with 14 bases between them. CDR3 length: 14 residues. The repertoire came from unfractionated whole blood and reflected all unsorted peripheral T cells. This specimen comes from a study of HIV-infected patients and healthy controls. Study results and caveats: Significantly higher mean Gini indices appeared in HIV-infected repertoires, possibly reflecting oligoclonality.

Alpha and beta constant-region primers primed reverse transcription of approximately 460 ng RNA. Using multiplexing indices, alpha and beta chain libraries were generated apart by chain-specific third strand synthesis. All rearrangements within a chain used one primer pair; cDNA molecules carried barcodes. A 5' RACE adapter with a random hexamer and the SP2 primer site was joined to cDNA. A short first PCR added P5 and P7 adapter elements and a second index. In TCRdb, the 5' RACE reads were re-called with MiXCR into one record per CDR3 protein. The table includes about 14,000 distinct CDR3 sequences, roughly a tenth detected once.

The clonotype originates from an adult in good health. The sequenced sample consisted of blood. The chain employs TRBV12-5 and TRBJ2-7; D remains unclear. Here the CDR3 DNA reads TGTGCTAGTGGCTCACGGACCGGGCCCTACGAGCAGTACTTC. Translation: CASGSRTGPYEQYF.